This record covers a single T cell receptor (beta chain). The antigen it recognizes is unknown. An end of the junction differs from the germline gene, which may be a read error. This sample was taken from a study of regulatory T cells in long-lasting Graves disease (dated by TCRdb to about 2021). In terms of the full investigation: Persistent Graves' disease was defined as antithyroid drug treatment for over 5 years with persistently positive TSH receptor autoantibodies. Peripheral blood TCR sequencing and RNA sequencing compared persistent Graves' disease patients with newly diagnosed Graves' disease patients. On average, persistent Graves' disease patients in the clinical cohort had been on antithyroid drugs for approximately ten years. The study was registered as a clinical trial and conducted in China. A total of around 35 samples were covered by TCR sequencing, comprising approximately 13 persistent and around 20 newly diagnosed Graves' disease patients.

Overall study results and their limits: Peripheral blood alone was examined, since thyroid tissue, which constituted the primary lesion, could not be accessed. Lower TCR Shannon entropy and fewer highly expanded clones were observed in persistent Graves' disease patients than in newly diagnosed patients, which suggested clonal expansion. Persistent disease showed preferential use of TRBV28, TRBJ1-2 and TRBJ2-5, whereas newly diagnosed disease favored TRBV20-1 and TRBJ2-1. The small sample size was acknowledged by the authors as a limitation that may reduce accuracy. Sequencing and analysis were limited to the TCR beta chain. A larger number of public clonotypes was shared among persistent patients (fewer than 3,000) than among newly diagnosed patients (around 970).

Library prep was done by multiplex PCR. This sample was sequenced with an Illumina HiSeq 4000. To build TCR beta libraries, CDR3 regions were amplified by Arm-PCR using iRepertoire HTBI primers. Before sequencing, the PCR products underwent gel purification. Turning to the authors' computational methods: A total of 62 TRBV and some 13 TRBJ segments were identified across samples and were used for gene usage analysis of CDR3 amino acid clonotypes. COPE and FqMerger were used to merge filtered high-quality paired reads into contigs. BLAST was used to align contigs to IMGT TRBV, TRBD and TRBJ reference genes, and CDR3 was defined according to IMGT. Clonotypes above 0.1% frequency were classified as highly expanded clones. Shannon entropy was used to measure repertoire diversity, and the Gini coefficient was used to measure V-J evenness. A clonotype found in more than one individual was treated as public. TCRdb's own reprocessing of the public reads used fastp at Q25 and MiXCR and kept productive beta chains. Here each entry gathers all rows of one CDR3 protein and keeps the most common genes and DNA. Here the V and J calls rest on TCRdb's processing, not on the authors' analysis. The sample table records 500,000 to 800,000 distinct CDR3 sequences; 25% to 35% of these occur just once. The top ten clonotypes cover 40% to 55% of the sample.

What the time point label conveys for this sample: persistent/refractory GD, antithyroid drugs over 5 years with positive TRAb. RNA was extracted from PBMCs in TRIzol for both TCR sequencing and RNA sequencing. Graves' disease was diagnosed according to American Thyroid Association guidelines. Patients for the study were recruited at an endocrinology department in Xi'an, China. Each patient gave roughly 8.4 milliliters of peripheral blood, collected in an EDTA anticoagulant tube. Ficoll Paque Plus density gradient separation was used to isolate PBMCs, and no further T cell sorting was performed. An Agilent 2100 Bioanalyzer and agarose gel were used to assess RNA quality, and a NanoDrop 2000 was used to measure RNA concentration. Spanning cysteine to phenylalanine, the CDR3 consists of 13 amino acids. Only the CDR3 DNA stays, 39 bases, in frame from base 1. Looking up the germline V gene (reference sequence) yields CDR1 DFQATT and CDR2 SNEGSKA.

The source material was peripheral blood mononuclear cells (PBMCs), sampled when the disease was refractory, from a patient treated with antithyroid drugs. Rearrangement joined TRBV20-1 to TRBJ1-6; the D gene cannot be resolved reliably. This receptor was identified in a female donor with Graves disease. The CDR3 here reads CSARQEGNSLLHF. The DNA sequence is TGCAGTGCTAGACAGGAGGGCAATTCACTCCTCCACTTT.